This T cell receptor (beta chain) originates from a study of blood T cell repertoires in COVID-19. Study background: The origin of the acute and convalescent COVID-19 samples was the United States, Italy and Spain.

This clone showed up just once. Germline values: CDR1 SNHLY, CDR2 FYNNEI. The CDR3 totals 13 residues. Trimming cost V 7 bases and J 8 bases, with 14 bases left between them. Original analysis: How many nucleated cells were present was estimated from reference gene primer amplification. Only in-frame clones appear in the TCRdb table, and some are missing; sequencing was by immunoSEQ multiplex PCR. D and trimming come from the DNA, and the V and J calls and clone size come from that table. The sample contains about 46,000 clones, 70% to 90% of which appear only once. The sequenced sample consisted of peripheral blood. V usage is TRBV2 and J usage is TRBJ2-2, with D uncertain. This sequence originates from a human donor in a cohort sampled during active COVID-19. The donor label of this sample is uncertain. The CDR3 DNA reads TGTGCCAGCAAGCGTGTCGAAAGGGGGGAGCTGTTTTTT. It codes for CASKRVERGELFF.